The 31 T cell receptor beta chains given below trace back to one sample, sequenced in a study of spatial heterogeneity in lung cancer. Time point: sample taken at primary tumor resection. Sequencing covered unsorted whole RNA taken from tumor, nontumor lung or frozen PBMC. TCRdb re-called the 5' RACE reads with MiXCR, one entry per CDR3 protein. Among tens of thousands of distinct CDR3 sequences listed, roughly 12% were seen once. The sequences come from PBMCs, collected at surgery. The source of these receptors is a male donor with early-stage non-small cell lung cancer.

V gene TRBV7-2 combines with J gene TRBJ2-7, with D maybe TRBD1 (6 bases). CDR1 is SGHTA and CDR2 is FQGNSA in the germline V gene. This CDR3 spans 15 amino acids. V lost 5 bases and J 4 bases, leaving 18 bases between the germline ends. The CDR3 loop reads CASSPQGTRGYEQYF. CDR3 nucleotides: TGTGCCAGCAGCCCACAGGGCACGCGCGGGTACGAGCAGTACTTC.

This clonotype was detected ten times or more. The genes are TRBV20-1 and TRBJ2-1; tentatively, D is TRBD1 (5 bases). CDR3 size: 13 residues. Trimming took 1 base from V and 6 from J, leaving 10 bases between them. CDR1 and CDR2 from the germline V gene are DFQATT and SNEGSKA (reference sequence). DNA for the CDR3: TGCAGTGCTAGAGTGCGAAGGGGCAATGAGCAGTTCTTC. Translating it yields CSARVRRGNEQFF.

This clonotype was seen a few times. The chain employs TRBV24-1 and TRBJ2-5, with 10 bases lining up with TRBD1. CDR3 length: 16 residues. From germline, CDR1 is KGHDR and CDR2 SFDVKD. The V gene end was trimmed by 4 bases and the J gene end by 5 bases; junction bases not matched to a gene: 9. The CDR3 spells CATSDRTGQGQETQYF. The CDR3 nucleotides read TGTGCCACCAGTGACCGAACGGGACAGGGGCAGGAGACCCAGTACTTC.

This clonotype showed up many times. The chain is built from TRBV29-1 and TRBJ2-3, with 7 bases that match TRBD1. The V gene's germline CDR1 is SQVTM and CDR2 ANQGSEA. This CDR3 contains 15 residues. V shed 5 bases and J 5 bases; nucleotides not matched to a gene: 13. CDR3: CSVPPSRQGIDTQYF. The CDR3 nucleotides are TGCAGCGTTCCTCCTTCGAGACAGGGAATAGATACGCAGTATTTT.

Only a few counts were recorded for this clonotype. The gene calls are TRBV29-1 and TRBJ2-1; TRBD2 matches at 8 bases. The CDR3 extends over 16 amino acids. Per the germline V gene, CDR1 is SQVTM and CDR2 is ANQGSEA. V lost 0 bases, J lost 4 bases, and 8 bases stayed unmatched. The CDR3 spells CSVEDHLAGGYNEQFF. The CDR3 DNA reads as TGCAGCGTTGAAGATCACCTGGCGGGGGGTTACAATGAGCAGTTCTTC.

This clonotype was recorded many times. The genes are TRBV10-2 and TRBJ2-7; 12 nucleotides agree with TRBD2. Per the germline V gene, CDR1 is WSHSY and CDR2 is SAAADI. V lost 0 bases to trimming and J lost 2 bases; unmatched junction nucleotides: 2. The CDR3 has 16 residues. The CDR3 sequence is CASSESRLAGAYEQYF. In DNA, the CDR3 is TGCGCCAGCAGTGAGTCGAGACTAGCGGGAGCCTACGAGCAGTACTTC.

This chain connects TRBV12-3 or TRBV12-4 to TRBJ2-2, with TRBD2 identical over 8 bases. The CDR3 runs to 15 residues. J gave up 7 bases and V 7 bases, and 11 bases lay outside the gene matches. CDR3 nucleotide sequence: TGTGCCAGCACCCCATTCGGGGGGGGCGGCGGGGAGCTGTTTTTT. Translating gives CASTPFGGGGGELFF.

V is TRBV29-1 and J is TRBJ1-2; the D is unclear. Germline CDR1 reads SQVTM; CDR2 reads ANQGSEA. V was clipped by 2 bases and J by 6 bases, with 7 bases between them. The CDR3 consists of 11 residues. CDR3 amino acids: CSVESVDGYTF. As DNA, the CDR3 is TGCAGCGTTGAATCTGTTGATGGCTACACCTTC. Looking up the rest from reference TRBV29-1 and TRBJ1-2 gives the full variable domain: SAVISQKPSRDICQRGTSLTIQCQVDSQVTMMFWYRQQPGQSLTLIATANQGSEATYESGFVIDKFPISRPNLTFSTLTVSNMSPEDSSIYLCSVESVDGYTFGSGTRLTVV.

Here the CDR3 DNA reads TGTGCCTGGAGTGTAGGAGGGTACGAGCAGTACTTC. It encodes CAWSVGGYEQYF. The chain links TRBV30 to TRBJ2-7, with D possibly matching TRBD2 (6 bases). This CDR3 has 12 amino acids. The germline V gene has CDR1 GTSNPN and CDR2 SVGIG (reference sequence). Trimming removed 0 bases at V and 4 bases at J, with 7 bases between.

This chain joins TRBV5-1 and TRBJ2-1, with D uncertain. The V gene's germline CDR1 is SGHRS and CDR2 YFSETQ. The CDR3 runs to 18 residues. The V end was cut by 5 bases, the J end by 5 bases, with 26 bases between. The CDR3, as DNA: TGCGCCAGCAGGGAATTGCCTTCCCTGTCCTTTACCCACAATGAGCAGTTCTTC. It is translated as CASRELPSLSFTHNEQFF.

This clonotype showed up just a few times. V gene TRBV12-3 or TRBV12-4 combines with J gene TRBJ2-1; a possible D gene is TRBD1 (7 bases). V dropped 3 bases and J dropped 9 bases, with 15 bases sitting between them. The CDR3 runs to 14 residues. CDR3 DNA: TGTGCCAGCAGTTTTCCCCCAGGGGGGATTGAGCAGTTCTTC. Translated: CASSFPPGGIEQFF.

This clonotype was seen ten or more times. The chain links TRBV19 to TRBJ2-1, with a tentative D call TRBD2 (5 bases). This CDR3 region has 12 residues. CDR1 and CDR2 from the germline V gene are LNHDA and SQIVND (reference sequence). Trimming removed 6 bases from V and 9 bases from J, with 12 bases in between. The CDR3, as DNA: TGTGCCAGTAGCCGCCTAGCCGGTGAGCAGTTCTTC. Its protein is CASSRLAGEQFF.

This clonotype was recorded a few times. The rearrangement uses TRBV23-1 and TRBJ1-2; D ambiguous. TRBV23-1 has ORF status, its function being uncertain. The CDR3 spans 14 residues. The V and J ends lost 0 bases and 4 bases respectively, with 9 bases between them. CDR3 region: CASSQSFRFYGYTF. CDR3 DNA sequence: TGCGCCAGCAGTCAATCGTTCCGGTTCTATGGCTACACCTTC.

This clonotype has more than one count but fewer than ten. The chain has TRBV19 and TRBJ1-1, with D possibly matching TRBD1 (6 bases). This CDR3 region has 17 residues. Germline V gives CDR1 LNHDA, CDR2 SQIVND (reference sequence). The germline V and J ends were trimmed by 6 bases and 0 bases, with 20 bases remaining between them. CDR3 sequence reads: CASRPTGNSNLNTEAFF. CDR3 nucleotides: TGTGCCAGTAGGCCAACAGGGAACTCAAACCTGAACACTGAAGCTTTCTTT. Complete variable domain (other parts from reference TRBV19 and TRBJ1-1): DGGITQSPKYLFRKEGQNVTLSCEQNLNHDAMYWYRQDPGQGLRLIYYSQIVNDFQKGDIAEGYSVSREKKESFPLTVTSAQKNPTAFYLCASRPTGNSNLNTEAFFGQGTRLTVV.

The gene calls are TRBV5-1 and TRBJ1-1; TRBD1 aligns across 7 bases. CDR1 is SGHRS, CDR2 YFSETQ, per germline. This CDR3 region has 16 residues. V shed 5 bases and J 3 bases; nucleotides not matched to a gene: 13. The CDR3 region is CASRPGQEVADTEAFF. In DNA, the CDR3 is TGCGCCAGCAGGCCAGGACAGGAGGTGGCGGACACTGAAGCTTTCTTT.

The table lists this clonotype with many counts. This CDR3 is CAISVQGYQETQYF. In DNA, the CDR3 is TGTGCCATCAGCGTACAAGGTTACCAAGAGACCCAGTACTTC. The rearrangement uses TRBV10-3 and TRBJ2-5; the D is unclear. This CDR3 has 14 amino acids. The ends were cut back, 6 bases at V and 0 bases at J, with 11 bases in the middle. Germline loops: CDR1 ENHRY, CDR2 SYGVKD.

V and J are TRBV5-6 and TRBJ2-3; D unresolved. Per germline, CDR1 SGHDT and CDR2 YYEEEE. The ends were cut back, 2 bases at V and 0 bases at J, with 10 bases in the middle. This CDR3 is built from 15 residues. In nucleotides, the CDR3 is TGTGCCAGCAGCTTAGACGTAACGAGCACAGATACGCAGTATTTT. Amino acid sequence: CASSLDVTSTDTQYF.

The rearrangement joins TRBV4-1 to TRBJ2-5, with TRBD1 as a possible D gene (6 bases). CDR1 MGHRA and CDR2 YSYEKL come from the germline V gene. The CDR3 totals 17 residues. Trimming stripped 3 bases from V and 1 base from J, with 18 bases between. CDR3 protein: CASSQAGDPGGQETQYF. For the CDR3, the DNA is TGCGCCAGCAGCCAGGCAGGGGATCCCGGTGGCCAAGAGACCCAGTACTTC.

The V gene is TRBV6-1, the J gene TRBJ1-3, with D possibly matching TRBD1 (5 bases). With 7 bases removed from V and 2 bases from J, the gap between germline ends came to 12 bases. This CDR3 is 14 amino acids long. The germline V gene has CDR1 MNHNS and CDR2 SASEGT. The CDR3 here is CASTPGAAGNTIYF. In DNA form, the CDR3 reads TGTGCCAGCACTCCCGGGGCGGCTGGAAACACCATATATTTT.

The V call is TRBV9, the J call TRBJ2-7, with 7 bases aligning to TRBD2. CDR1 and CDR2 from the germline V gene are SGDLS and YYNGEE. Trimming cost V 0 bases and J 2 bases; bases outside gene matches: 2. The CDR3 is made up of 14 amino acids. The DNA for the CDR3 is TGTGCCAGCAGCGTAGCGGCGGGGGCCTACGAGCAGTACTTC. The encoded protein is CASSVAAGAYEQYF.

This chain connects TRBV5-5 to TRBJ2-2, with 8 bases fitting TRBD1. From germline, CDR1 is SGHKS and CDR2 YYEKEE (reference sequence). V was clipped by 2 bases and J by 4 bases; unmatched bases: 1. The CDR3 covers 14 residues. The CDR3 loop reads CASSFTGGTGELFF. The CDR3 DNA reads TGTGCCAGCAGCTTTACAGGGGGCACCGGGGAGCTGTTTTTT.

Only a few counts were recorded for this clonotype. This chain links TRBV19 with TRBJ1-1; D is unclear. Trimming shortened V by 5 bases and J by 7 bases, and 20 bases separated the two germline ends. Germline V lookup: CDR1 LNHDA, CDR2 SQIVND (reference sequence). CDR3 size: 15 residues. CDR3: CASSSSWEGAGEAFF. CDR3 bases: TGTGCCAGTAGTTCCTCTTGGGAGGGAGCCGGTGAAGCTTTCTTT.

The chain joins TRBV5-4 to TRBJ2-7; a possible D gene is TRBD1 (6 bases). There are 14 residues in the CDR3. The V end lost 5 bases, the J end lost 6 bases, and 18 bases lay between the germline ends. From germline, CDR1 is SGHNT and CDR2 YYREEE (reference sequence). This CDR3 is CASSPGTTLGEQYF. The DNA of the CDR3 is TGTGCCAGCAGTCCCGGGACAACCCTCGGCGAGCAGTACTTC.

V gene TRBV5-8 combines with J gene TRBJ2-1; 8 bases line up with TRBD1. The germline V gene has CDR1 SGHTS and CDR2 YDEGEE. V shed 0 bases and J 10 bases; nucleotides not matched to a gene: 12. The CDR3 consists of 16 residues. CDR3 residues: CASSLGRTGSNLEQFF. For the CDR3, the DNA is TGTGCCAGCAGCTTGGGTAGGACAGGGTCTAACCTGGAGCAGTTCTTC.

V and J are TRBV24-1 and TRBJ2-2, with D uncertain. The CDR3 spans 13 residues. V was trimmed by 4 bases and J by 2 bases, leaving 4 bases between them. Germline CDR1 reads KGHDR; CDR2 reads SFDVKD. CDR3 in amino acids: CATSDPNTGELFF. Written as DNA, the CDR3 is TGTGCCACCAGTGACCCAAACACCGGGGAGCTGTTTTTT.

This clonotype appeared a few times. This sequence joins TRBV19 and TRBJ1-2; D uncertain. The V end was cut by 7 bases, the J end by 3 bases, with 15 bases between. Germline V gives CDR1 LNHDA, CDR2 SQIVND (reference sequence). The CDR3 covers 14 residues. CDR3 DNA sequence: TGTGCCAGTACCCCAGAGGGCTTTGACTATGGCTACACCTTC. Residues: CASTPEGFDYGYTF.

In this sample, this clonotype turned up a few times. The CDR3 region has the DNA TGTGCCGGAACGGACTTTACCACAGATACGCAGTATTTT. Translating it yields CAGTDFTTDTQYF. The gene calls are TRBV30 and TRBJ2-3, with D possibly being TRBD2 (5 bases). This CDR3 is built from 13 residues. The germline V and J ends were trimmed by 8 bases and 2 bases, with 14 bases remaining between them. Germline-derived CDR1 and CDR2 are GTSNPN and SVGIG (reference sequence).

This clonotype was seen more than once but under ten times. The chain is built from TRBV2 and TRBJ1-4; tentative D call: TRBD1 (5 bases). With 6 bases removed from V and 14 bases from J, the gap between germline ends came to 13 bases. Looked up from germline, CDR1 is SNHLY and CDR2 is FYNNEI. This CDR3 region has 11 residues. CDR3 DNA sequence: TGTGCCAGCAGGCTAACGGGACGGCTGTTTTTT. This gives the protein CASRLTGRLFF.

The chain employs TRBV27 and TRBJ2-3, with 9 bases lining up with TRBD2. Trimming cost V 6 bases and J 6 bases; bases outside gene matches: 10. The CDR3 covers 15 residues. Germline V gene sequence: CDR1 MNHEY, CDR2 SMNVEV (reference sequence). Here the CDR3 DNA reads TGTGCCAGCAGCCCGACTAGCGGACCCGGGGATACGCAGTATTTT. It encodes CASSPTSGPGDTQYF.

There are a few counts of this clonotype. This rearrangement joins TRBV29-1 to TRBJ1-2, with D hard to call. CDR1 and CDR2 (germline): SQVTM, ANQGSEA. Trimming removed 5 bases from V and 3 bases from J, with 10 bases in between. CDR3 length: 12 amino acids. The DNA for the CDR3 is TGCAGCGTTTCGGACCGTGACTATGGCTACACCTTC. It codes for CSVSDRDYGYTF. Filled out from reference TRBV29-1 and TRBJ1-2, the complete variable domain reads SAVISQKPSRDICQRGTSLTIQCQVDSQVTMMFWYRQQPGQSLTLIATANQGSEATYESGFVIDKFPISRPNLTFSTLTVSNMSPEDSSIYLCSVSDRDYGYTFGSGTRLTVV.

In its sample, this clonotype is medium-sized. V and J are TRBV30 and TRBJ1-2, with D perhaps matching TRBD1 (6 bases). Germline V gives CDR1 GTSNPN, CDR2 SVGIG (reference sequence). V lost 7 bases to trimming and J lost 0 bases, with 18 bases between them. The CDR3 length is 15 residues. CDR3 in DNA: TGTGCCTTTAAACCTCCGGGACACACTAACTATGGCTACACCTTC. Its translation: CAFKPPGHTNYGYTF.